This T cell receptor beta chain was documented in a study of control samples from healthy donors and cancer patients. The assay was immunoSEQ multiplex PCR, and TCRdb's table has in-frame clones only and misses some. The sample yields some 150,000 clones, about 94% seen once. Sequencing used PBMCs. The clonotype was recovered from a man aged 60-69 years with colorectal cancer.

CDR3 protein: CASSQEGGRSRTNEKLFF. CDR3 DNA: TGCGCCAGCAGCCAAGAAGGGGGTCGAAGCAGAACTAATGAAAAACTGTTTTTT. This sequence joins TRBV4-1 and TRBJ1-4, with D perhaps TRBD1 (6 bases). Per germline, CDR1 MGHRA and CDR2 YSYEKL. The CDR3 contains 18 residues. The V end was cut by 0 bases, the J end by 1 base, with 15 bases between.